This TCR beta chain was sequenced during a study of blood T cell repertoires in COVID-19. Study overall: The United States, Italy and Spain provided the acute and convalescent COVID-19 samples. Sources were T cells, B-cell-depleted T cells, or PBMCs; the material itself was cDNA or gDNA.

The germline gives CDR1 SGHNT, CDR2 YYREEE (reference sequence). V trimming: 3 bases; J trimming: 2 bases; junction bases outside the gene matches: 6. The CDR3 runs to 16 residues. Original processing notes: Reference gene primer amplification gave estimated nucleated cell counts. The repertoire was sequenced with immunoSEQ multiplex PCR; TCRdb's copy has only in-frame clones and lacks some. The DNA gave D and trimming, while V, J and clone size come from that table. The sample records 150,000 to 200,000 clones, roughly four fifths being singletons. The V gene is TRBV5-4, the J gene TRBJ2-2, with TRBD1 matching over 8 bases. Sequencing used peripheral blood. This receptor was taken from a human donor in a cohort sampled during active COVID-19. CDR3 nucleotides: TGTGCCAGCAGCTCCTTGACAGGGGTAAACACCGGGGAGCTGTTTTTT. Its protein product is CASSSLTGVNTGELFF.